These 26 T cell receptor beta chains share one sample of origin, sequenced in a study of CXCR3-negative and CXCR3-positive naive CD8 T cells. Study-wide results and limits: CXCR3-positive naive cells carried more hydrophobic TRB CDR3s than CXCR3-negative naive cells did.

In preparing the TRB cDNA libraries, 5' RACE with UMI labels was used. TCRdb reprocessed the 5' RACE reads; each CDR3 protein has one entry and no DNA is given. This listing includes around 120,000 distinct CDR3 sequences. Which antigens these TCRs recognize remains unknown. What was sequenced was naive CXCR3+ CD8+ T cells from blood. As for subset: CD45RO-CCR7+CD27+CD95- naive CD8+ T cells expressing CXCR3 (TNR3+). These receptors all stem from a human donor in good health. Some clones in this sample may be carry-over from other donors' samples.

The chain joins TRBV6-6 to TRBJ2-7; lacking DNA, the TRBD1 call made by TCRdb goes unchecked. Germline V lookup: CDR1 MNHNY, CDR2 SVGAGI (reference sequence). This CDR3 has 15 residues. The CDR3 sequence: CASSSRTGGVSEQYF.

The chain uses TRBV28 and TRBJ2-7; TCRdb's D gene call, TRBD1, goes unchecked for lack of DNA. Germline-derived CDR1 and CDR2 are MDHEN and SYDVKM. This CDR3 has 14 residues. This CDR3 is CASSFRGDTYEQYF.

This chain joins TRBV14 and TRBJ1-2; without DNA, the TCRdb call of TRBD1 cannot be checked. Germline V gene sequence: CDR1 SGHDN, CDR2 FVKESK. This CDR3 comprises 14 residues. The CDR3 loop reads CASSQDWGEDGYTF.

This sequence joins TRBV29-1 and TRBJ1-2; TCRdb calls TRBD1, which cannot be checked without DNA. The CDR3 is 14 amino acids. Per germline, CDR1 SQVTM and CDR2 ANQGSEA. The CDR3 region is CSVEDWTGTYGYTF.

V gene TRBV29-1 combines with J gene TRBJ1-2; TCRdb designates TRBD1, a call that cannot be tested without DNA. From germline, CDR1 is SQVTM and CDR2 ANQGSEA. The CDR3 extends over 13 amino acids. CDR3 protein: CSVEGGVLDGYTF.

V and J are TRBV15 and TRBJ1-5; TCRdb's D gene call, TRBD1, goes unchecked for lack of DNA. The CDR3 runs to 15 residues. CDR1 LNHNV and CDR2 YYDKDF come from the germline V gene (reference sequence). The CDR3: CATRDTGYSNQPQHF. The full variable domain, in which reference TRBV15 and TRBJ1-5 provide the parts outside the CDR3, is DAMVIQNPRYQVTQFGKPVTLSCSQTLNHNVMYWYQQKSSQAPKLLFHYYDKDFNNEADTPDNFQSRRPNTSFCFLDIRSPGLGDTAMYLCATRDTGYSNQPQHFGDGTRLSIL.

The chain uses TRBV14 and TRBJ2-5. Germline lookup yields CDR1 SGHDN and CDR2 FVKESK. This CDR3 contains 12 residues. The CDR3 here is CASSQVQETQYF.

The gene calls are TRBV5-5 and TRBJ1-1; TCRdb lists TRBD1, though no DNA is available to test this call. The germline gives CDR1 SGHKS, CDR2 YYEKEE (reference sequence). This CDR3 contains 13 residues. The CDR3 protein is CASSSPTENEAFF.

J is TRBJ2-2 and V is TRBV29-1; TCRdb selects TRBD1, and the lack of DNA leaves this call unchecked. Germline CDR1 and CDR2: SQVTM and ANQGSEA. The CDR3 contains 14 residues. This CDR3 reads CSVAPTGDTGELFF.

The chain joins TRBV7-8 to TRBJ2-1; the D call from TCRdb, TRBD1, cannot be confirmed without DNA. The length of the CDR3 is 15 residues. Germline lookup yields CDR1 SGHVS and CDR2 FQNEAQ. The chain's CDR3 is CASSDGTGRLNEQFF.

The gene calls are TRBV20-1 and TRBJ1-2; TCRdb outputs TRBD1, but without DNA this stays unchecked. CDR3 size: 13 residues. The germline gives CDR1 DFQATT, CDR2 SNEGSKA (reference sequence). The CDR3 sequence: CSARTGGDYGYTF.

The genes are TRBV7-9 and TRBJ2-7. The CDR3 has 13 amino acids. Germline V CDR1 and CDR2: SEHNR, FQNEAQ (reference sequence). The CDR3: CASSLDYSYEQYF.

This chain links TRBV30 with TRBJ2-1; TCRdb gives TRBD1 as the D gene, but with no DNA this cannot be confirmed. The CDR3 covers 18 residues. CDR1 and CDR2 from the germline V gene are GTSNPN and SVGIG (reference sequence). This chain's CDR3 is CAWSSGTGGWSSYNEQFF.

The chain recombines TRBV29-1 with TRBJ2-1; TCRdb outputs TRBD2, but without DNA this stays unchecked. The CDR3 runs 15 residues. Germline CDR1 and CDR2: SQVTM and ANQGSEA. The CDR3 sequence is CSVEVVLAGYNEQFF.

The chain employs TRBV7-9 and TRBJ1-1. The CDR3 has 12 amino acids. The germline CDR1 and CDR2 sequences are SEHNR and FQNEAQ (reference sequence). CDR3 sequence: CASSFANTEAFF.

The CDR3: CASSLGPAGNQPQHF. The chain carries TRBV5-1 and TRBJ1-5. The CDR3 runs to 15 residues. Germline CDR1 and CDR2: SGHRS and YFSETQ.

This rearrangement joins TRBV6-6 to TRBJ2-2; TCRdb proposes TRBD1, but this gene call is untestable without DNA. CDR3 size: 15 residues. Germline V gene sequence: CDR1 MNHNY, CDR2 SVGAGI (reference sequence). CDR3 residues: CASSYEGAFSGELFF.

The chain has TRBV21-1 and TRBJ2-1; lacking DNA, the TRBD1 call made by TCRdb goes unchecked. TRBV21-1 is assigned pseudogene status. CDR3 length: 14 amino acids. CDR3 protein: CASSNPGQYNEQFF.

This chain connects TRBV7-3 to TRBJ2-1; checking the TCRdb D call of TRBD1 is not possible without DNA. This CDR3 spans 16 amino acids. Germline CDR1 reads SGHTA; CDR2 reads FQGTGA. CDR3 residues: CASSLSAAGAYNEQFF.

This chain joins TRBV29-1 and TRBJ2-2; as DNA is missing, the TRBD2 call by TCRdb cannot be tested. The CDR3 has 15 residues. The germline gives CDR1 SQVTM, CDR2 ANQGSEA. This CDR3 reads CSAQGGGRNTGELFF.

The V and J genes are TRBV12-3 or TRBV12-4 and TRBJ1-2; the D call from TCRdb, TRBD1, cannot be confirmed without DNA. CDR3 size: 14 residues. The CDR3 protein is CASSEITGYDGYTF.

V and J are TRBV6-5 and TRBJ2-5; without DNA, the TCRdb call of TRBD2 cannot be checked. CDR1 MNHEY and CDR2 SVGAGI come from the germline V gene. There are 20 residues in the CDR3. The CDR3 sequence: CASSYSQGLGPGAYQETQYF.

This rearrangement joins TRBV19 to TRBJ2-7; absent DNA, TCRdb's TRBD1 call cannot be checked. Germline V gives CDR1 LNHDA, CDR2 SQIVND (reference sequence). The CDR3 has 16 amino acids. CDR3: CASSIGGDLYIYEQYF.

This chain links TRBV27 with TRBJ2-1. Germline CDR1 MNHEY, CDR2 SMNVEV (reference sequence). The CDR3 covers 16 residues. The chain's CDR3 is CASSPVTGGSYNEQFF.

The chain combines TRBV9 with TRBJ2-3; the D gene TCRdb calls, TRBD1, cannot be checked with no DNA. The CDR3 extends over 13 amino acids. Per germline, CDR1 SGDLS and CDR2 YYNGEE. The CDR3 loop reads CASSDPPGDTQYF.

This rearrangement joins TRBV6-1 to TRBJ2-1. There are 15 residues in the CDR3. The germline gives CDR1 MNHNS, CDR2 SASEGT. The chain's CDR3 is CASSEWLNPYNEQFF.